In this sample, the clone carrying this T cell receptor beta chain turned up a few times. Its antigen is still unknown. Different DNA sequences within this sample yield the same CDR3. The data were taken from a study of cytomegalovirus exposure and HLA in healthy donors. The PCR employed 60 Vbeta primers together with 13 Jbeta primers. Data came from immunoSEQ multiplex PCR; TCRdb stores just in-frame clones and leaves some out. This table has more than 150,000 clones, around 80% appearing once. The study's findings and limits: Only CMV serostatus was available as immune exposure information. Most TCRs appeared rarely, but some public TCRs recurred in many donors. An ancestry cluster, one associated with Asian ancestry, reportedly showed fewer N-insertions than the approximately 700-donor mean in a later analysis.

The specimen sequenced was PBMCs. This TCR came from a man younger than 30 in good health and CMV-seronegative.

Here the CDR3 DNA reads TGTGCCAGCAGTGTCGGACAGGGCAATCAGCCCCAGCATTTT. Its protein product is CASSVGQGNQPQHF. The chain recombines TRBV2 with TRBJ1-5, with 7 bases lining up with TRBD1. Germline V gene lookup returns CDR1 SNHLY and CDR2 FYNNEI. V was clipped by 4 bases and J by 2 bases; unmatched bases: 2. This CDR3 has 14 residues.